The 23 T cell receptor beta chains reported below all come from one sample, sequenced in a study of T cell responses to AZD1222 COVID-19 vaccine. The method was immunoSEQ multiplex PCR; TCRdb's version includes in-frame clones alone and lacks a portion of them. The sample shows 120,000 or so clones, 88% of them seen only once. Here the sequenced sample was peripheral blood, taken 28 days after the second AZD1222 dose. The receptor set was obtained from an adult who received the AZD1222 COVID-19 vaccine.

This sequence joins TRBV19 and TRBJ1-3; D is undetermined. Per the germline V gene, CDR1 is LNHDA and CDR2 is SQIVND (reference sequence). The CDR3 has 14 amino acids. V was pared by 6 bases and J by 3 bases, with 12 bases between. The CDR3 here is CASRESWIGNTIYF. The DNA of the CDR3 is TGTGCCAGTAGGGAGAGTTGGATTGGAAACACCATATATTTT.

Turning to this clone: Relative to the germline gene, one junction end is altered; a read error may explain this. CDR3 amino acids: CASSPSEGTPLGTF. The CDR3 DNA reads TGTGCCAGCAGCCCCTCCGAGGGAACTCCCTTAGGTACCTTC. The rearrangement links TRBV11-2 to TRBJ2-7; the D gene is possibly TRBD2 (5 bases). Germline V lookup: CDR1 SGHAT, CDR2 FQNNGV. The CDR3 contains 14 residues.

The rearrangement links TRBV7-2 to TRBJ2-7; D remains ambiguous. Trimming stripped 4 bases from V and 4 bases from J, with 17 bases between. This CDR3 is built from 15 residues. The germline V gene encodes CDR1 SGHTA and CDR2 FQGNSA. This chain's CDR3 is CASSSQMGILYEQYF. DNA for the CDR3: TGTGCCAGCAGCTCGCAGATGGGGATTTTATACGAGCAGTACTTC.

The table lists this clone with a count of one. The rearrangement links TRBV2 to TRBJ1-3; 10 positions agree with TRBD1. V lost 5 bases to trimming and J lost 3 bases; unmatched junction nucleotides: 4. The germline V gene encodes CDR1 SNHLY and CDR2 FYNNEI. The CDR3 runs to 15 residues. The CDR3 is CASSRDRGGGNTIYF. The DNA of the CDR3 is TGTGCCAGCAGTCGGGACAGGGGAGGTGGAAACACCATATATTTT.

The gene calls are TRBV6-6 and TRBJ1-2, with a tentative D call TRBD1 (5 bases). CDR1 is MNHNY and CDR2 is SVGAGI in the germline V gene (reference sequence). The CDR3 runs to 12 residues. The CDR3: CACLQGPYGYTF. CDR3 sequence (DNA): TGTGCTTGCCTCCAGGGCCCGTATGGCTACACCTTC.

This sequence joins TRBV19 and TRBJ1-1; D is undetermined. The germline V gene has CDR1 LNHDA and CDR2 SQIVND (reference sequence). This CDR3 is 14 amino acids long. The germline V and J ends were trimmed by 2 bases and 0 bases, with 7 bases remaining between them. The CDR3 coding sequence is TGTGCCAGTAGTATAAACGGATTGAACACTGAAGCTTTCTTT. Translated, it gives CASSINGLNTEAFF.

The rearrangement joins TRBV7-3 to TRBJ2-5; 13 bases fit TRBD2. The CDR3 totals 18 residues. The junction had 8 bases not matched to a gene; V was cut back by 2 bases and J by 2 bases. Germline CDR1 SGHTA, CDR2 FQGTGA. This chain's CDR3 is CASSLLSRLAGGQETQYF. The CDR3 coding sequence is TGTGCCAGCAGCTTACTGTCGCGACTAGCGGGAGGACAAGAGACCCAGTACTTC.

This chain joins TRBV7-2 and TRBJ2-7, with TRBD2 as a possible D gene (5 bases). The CDR3 is 15 residues long. The V gene's germline CDR1 is SGHTA and CDR2 FQGNSA. The V gene lost 3 bases and the J gene lost 5 bases, with 17 bases spanning the gap. In DNA form, the CDR3 reads TGTGCCAGCAGCTTGGTAGTACGAGGGTCCCACGAGCAGTACTTC. Protein: CASSLVVRGSHEQYF.

This clone occurred a few times. This sequence joins TRBV6-4 and TRBJ2-2; 8 nucleotides match TRBD2. The CDR3 is 15 residues long. V lost 3 bases to trimming and J lost 1 base; unmatched junction nucleotides: 1. CDR1 is MRHNA, CDR2 SNTAGT, per germline. Written as DNA, the CDR3 is TGTGCCAGCAGTGAAGCGGGGGAGAACACCGGGGAGCTGTTTTTT. It specifies CASSEAGENTGELFF.

The CDR3 spells CASSEGPPPQPQHF. CDR3 nucleotides: TGTGCCAGCAGTGAGGGGCCGCCACCCCAGCCCCAGCATTTT. The chain joins TRBV2 to TRBJ1-5; the D gene is possibly TRBD1 (5 bases). The CDR3 length is 14 residues. Deletions cut 3 bases from V and 7 bases from J, with 13 bases between. Germline V gives CDR1 SNHLY, CDR2 FYNNEI.

This rearrangement joins TRBV4-2 to TRBJ2-7, with D possibly matching TRBD2 (6 bases). The CDR3 extends over 16 amino acids. Trimming took 4 bases from V and 1 from J, leaving 17 bases between them. Germline loops: CDR1 LGHNA, CDR2 YNFKEQ. Here the CDR3 DNA reads TGTGCCAGCAGCCCTCTGGGAGGTAGGGGATCCTACGAGCAGTACTTC. Translation: CASSPLGGRGSYEQYF.

The chain recombines TRBV6-4 with TRBJ2-2; tentatively, D is TRBD2 (6 bases). Trimming stripped 3 bases from V and 4 bases from J, with 9 bases between. The germline V gene has CDR1 MRHNA and CDR2 SNTAGT. This CDR3 is 14 amino acids long. The CDR3 sequence: CASSESGGTGELFF. CDR3 in DNA: TGTGCCAGCAGTGAATCCGGGGGCACCGGGGAGCTGTTTTTT.

This sequence joins TRBV5-4 and TRBJ1-1; maybe TRBD1 (5 bases). Trimming removed 4 bases at V and 5 bases at J, with 21 bases between. Germline assignment: CDR1 SGHNT and CDR2 YYREEE (reference sequence). The CDR3 has 16 amino acids. Here the CDR3 DNA reads TGTGCCAGCAGCCTCGAGGGGTTGGGGCTCTGGACTGAAGCTTTCTTT. Its protein product is CASSLEGLGLWTEAFF.

V is TRBV15 and J is TRBJ2-7, with 9 bases identical to TRBD1. The trim removed 5 bases at V and 3 bases at J, leaving 2 bases unmatched. This CDR3 comprises 13 residues. Germline V lookup: CDR1 LNHNV, CDR2 YYDKDF (reference sequence). In nucleotides, the CDR3 is TGTGCCACCAGCCAGACAGGGGGCTACGAGCAGTACTTC. Translation: CATSQTGGYEQYF. Using reference TRBV15 and TRBJ2-7 for the parts outside the CDR3, the full variable domain is DAMVIQNPRYQVTQFGKPVTLSCSQTLNHNVMYWYQQKSSQAPKLLFHYYDKDFNNEADTPDNFQSRRPNTSFCFLDIRSPGLGDTAMYLCATSQTGGYEQYFGPGTRLTVT.

The chain employs TRBV9 and TRBJ2-1; a possible D gene is TRBD2 (5 bases). Germline loops: CDR1 SGDLS, CDR2 YYNGEE. V was clipped by 0 bases and J by 15 bases, with 16 bases between them. The CDR3 contains 13 residues. The DNA for the CDR3 is TGTGCCAGCAGCGTAGAATGGACTCCCGGGCCGTTCTTC. Translated, it gives CASSVEWTPGPFF.

The chain links TRBV5-1 to TRBJ1-1; D might be TRBD1 (5 bases). This CDR3 has 13 amino acids. Germline-derived CDR1 and CDR2 are SGHRS and YFSETQ. Trimming stripped 5 bases from V and 7 bases from J, with 15 bases between. CDR3 sequence reads: CASRTGTRIEAFF. The DNA for the CDR3 is TGCGCCAGCAGAACCGGGACCAGGATTGAAGCTTTCTTT.

The table lists this clone with a count of one. V usage is TRBV13 and J usage is TRBJ2-5; TRBD2 might be the D (5 bases). V was trimmed by 8 bases and J by 5 bases, leaving 15 bases between them. CDR1 is PRHDT and CDR2 is FYEKMQ in the germline V gene (reference sequence). The CDR3 has 13 residues. The CDR3 here is CASGLGSGETQYF. DNA of the CDR3: TGTGCCAGCGGACTCGGAAGCGGCGAGACCCAGTACTTC.

The CDR3 region is CASSPFGGGEAFF. CDR3 in DNA: TGTGCCAGCAGCCCCTTCGGGGGTGGTGAAGCTTTCTTT. The chain couples TRBV28 to TRBJ1-1, with D maybe TRBD1 (5 bases). CDR1 is MDHEN and CDR2 is SYDVKM in the germline V gene. The V gene lost 6 bases and the J gene lost 7 bases, with 15 bases spanning the gap. CDR3 length equals 13 residues.

This clone has more than one count but fewer than ten. V usage is TRBV10-3 and J usage is TRBJ1-1; weak D call: TRBD1 (5 bases). The V gene lost 6 bases and the J gene lost 1 base, with 12 bases spanning the gap. Germline values: CDR1 ENHRY, CDR2 SYGVKD. CDR3 length equals 14 residues. CDR3 sequence reads: CAISLGTANTEAFF. DNA for the CDR3: TGTGCCATCAGCCTAGGGACGGCGAACACTGAAGCTTTCTTT.

The chain employs TRBV19 and TRBJ1-2; D not certain. Between the trimmed V and J ends, which lost 0 bases and 8 bases, there was a span of 10 bases. Looked up from germline, CDR1 is LNHDA and CDR2 is SQIVND (reference sequence). The CDR3 contains 13 residues. CDR3: CASSIDLLRGYTF. As DNA, the CDR3 is TGTGCCAGTAGTATAGATCTTTTGAGGGGCTACACCTTC.

The gene calls are TRBV3-1 (or the pseudogene TRBV3-2) and TRBJ1-2; 11 positions match TRBD1. CDR1 and CDR2 (germline): LGHDT, YNNKEL (reference sequence). V dropped 3 bases and J dropped 6; count of bases not matched to a gene: 9. The CDR3 length is 16 residues. CDR3 nucleotides: TGTGCCAGCAGCCATGAAACGGGACAGGGGGTTAATGGCTACACCTTC. Translation: CASSHETGQGVNGYTF.

The chain links TRBV9 to TRBJ1-1; D call uncertain. This CDR3 comprises 15 residues. Germline CDR1 reads SGDLS; CDR2 reads YYNGEE. V dropped 3 bases and J dropped 0 bases, with 12 bases sitting between them. The CDR3 sequence is CASSGAVPMNTEAFF. CDR3 DNA sequence: TGTGCCAGCAGCGGAGCAGTCCCCATGAACACTGAAGCTTTCTTT.

The V and J genes are TRBV25-1 and TRBJ2-2; TRBD1 agrees at 7 bases. V dropped 4 bases and J dropped 4; count of bases not matched to a gene: 6. The CDR3 has 15 residues. In germline, CDR1 is MGHDK, CDR2 SYGVNS. CDR3 coding DNA: TGTGCCAGCAGTGTGGACAGGACTTTCACCGGGGAGCTGTTTTTT. It codes for CASSVDRTFTGELFF. The complete variable domain, with remaining parts taken from reference TRBV25-1 and TRBJ2-2, reads EADIYQTPRYLVIGTGKKITLECSQTMGHDKMYWYQQDPGMELHLIHYSYGVNSTEKGDLSSESTVSRIRTEHFPLTLESARPSHTSQYLCASSVDRTFTGELFFGEGSRLTVL.